The rows below give T cell receptor beta chains drawn from one sample of a study of blood T cell repertoires in COVID-19. Here immunoSEQ multiplex PCR was the method, and the copy in TCRdb shows in-frame clones only, minus some. This sample yields approximately 210,000 clones, of which 82% are seen a single time; 15% belongs to the top ten. Sequenced sample: PBMCs or T cells enriched from blood (not recorded which). These receptors were taken from a man aged 35 to 55 who had recovered from COVID-19. Both conserved end residues are part of each CDR3.

v_gene,CDR3aa
TRBV27,CASSLVRGAGGYTF
TRBV7-3,CASSLQGMNTEAFF
TRBV3-1/TRBV3-2,CASSLGTQGPQYF
TRBV7-6,CASSLGSADSYEQYF
TRBV28,CASSTRTTDTQYF
TRBV4-3,CASSQERGRGGYTF
TRBV4-3,CASSQDRDTEAFF
TRBV13,CASSAILAANTGELFF
TRBV3-1/TRBV3-2,CASSQEREITGGYTF
TRBV7-9,CASSLGGIDEQYF
TRBV5-1,CASSLAEQGKGYTF
TRBV2,CASRFSGSNEQFF
TRBV5-1,CASSSALQGIGYGYTF
TRBV28,CASDSGSRGSQPQHF
TRBV30,CAGADSYEQYF
TRBV5-6,CASSLTGLVGYTF
TRBV28,CASSFLGGGQLAKNIQYF
TRBV10-3,CASTLGGEKYEQYF
TRBV4-3,CASSQGTSGSNEQFF
TRBV5-6,CASSANRGKTQYF
TRBV5-1,CASSLGASFQETQYF
TRBV3-1/TRBV3-2,CASSLRGGHNEQFF
TRBV27,CASRSPGTGGTGTEAFF
TRBV27,CASSPSGGGPGEQYF
TRBV12-3/TRBV12-4,CASSPGPGNTIYF
TRBV10-3,CAISASPLETQYF
TRBV11-2,CASSLGDSPDRAQHF
TRBV3-1/TRBV3-2,CASSAGGIENSPLHF
TRBV9,CASSEYSNYGYTF
TRBV7-2,CASSLGLAGTTGELFF
TRBV3-1/TRBV3-2,CASSLRTSGRGPQEFF
TRBV4-2,CASSNPGEGVTEKLFF
TRBV10-1,CASSGLAGGELFF